The clone carrying this T cell receptor beta chain was detected a few times. This sample was taken from a study of blood T cell repertoires in COVID-19. Study-level information: Some COVID-19 samples were acute and others convalescent; all came from the United States, Italy and Spain. PBMCs, B-cell-depleted T cells, or T cells were the source of the cDNA or gDNA that made up the material.

As originally analysed: Cell counts per sample came from amplifying reference gene primers. Assay: immunoSEQ multiplex PCR; the TCRdb copy retains only in-frame clones and omits some. That table is the source of V, J and clone size, and D and trimming were worked out from the DNA. The repertoire includes more than 90,000 clones, about 89% of them detected once, and roughly 11% sits in the top ten. Trimming removed 4 bases from V and 8 bases from J; junction bases left unmatched: 7. CDR1 is MNHEY, CDR2 SMNVEV, per germline (reference sequence). This CDR3 is 15 amino acids long. The chain uses TRBV27 and TRBJ1-4, with TRBD1 matching 10 bases. This clonotype was sampled from a woman between 25 and 40 years old with acute or convalescent COVID-19. Specimen: peripheral blood. The CDR3 region has the DNA TGTGCCAGCAGTTCCGCCGGACAGGGGGAAGAAAAACTGTTTTTT. Encoded protein: CASSSAGQGEEKLFF.